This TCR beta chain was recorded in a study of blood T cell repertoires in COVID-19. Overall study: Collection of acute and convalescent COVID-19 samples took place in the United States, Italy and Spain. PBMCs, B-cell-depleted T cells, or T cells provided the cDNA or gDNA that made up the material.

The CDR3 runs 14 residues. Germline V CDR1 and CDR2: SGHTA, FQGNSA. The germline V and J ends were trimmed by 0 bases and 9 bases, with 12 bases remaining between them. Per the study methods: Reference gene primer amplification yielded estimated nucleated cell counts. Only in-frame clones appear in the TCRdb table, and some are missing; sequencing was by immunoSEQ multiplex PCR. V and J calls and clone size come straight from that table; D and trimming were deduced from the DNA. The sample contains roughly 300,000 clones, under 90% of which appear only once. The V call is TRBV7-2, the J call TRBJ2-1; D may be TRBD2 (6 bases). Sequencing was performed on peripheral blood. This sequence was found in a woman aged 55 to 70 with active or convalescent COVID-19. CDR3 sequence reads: CASSLASLAGEQFF. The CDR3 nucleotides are TGTGCCAGCAGCTTAGCGTCACTAGCCGGTGAGCAGTTCTTC.